Listed here are 23 T cell receptor beta chains from one sample, sequenced in a study of shared clonotypes between healthy human individuals. TCRdb keeps only in-frame clones here, not all; method: immunoSEQ multiplex PCR. The data show about 730,000 clones, 72% seen once. Sequences were obtained from memory CD4+ T cells sorted from blood. Subset of the sample: CD45RA-negative fraction. These receptors were obtained from a woman younger than 45 in good health.

The genes are TRBV18 and TRBJ1-1; D call uncertain. V lost 2 bases, J lost 3 bases, and 10 bases lay in between. The germline gives CDR1 KGHSH, CDR2 LQKENI. This CDR3 is 14 amino acids long. The DNA of the CDR3 is TGTGCCAGCTCACCAGGAAGGGCGGACACTGAAGCTTTCTTT. It codes for CASSPGRADTEAFF.

The rearrangement joins TRBV7-3 to TRBJ1-1; no definite D call. The V end was cut by 5 bases, the J end by 0 bases, with 7 bases between. Germline CDR1 and CDR2: SGHTA and FQGTGA. The CDR3 totals 13 residues. CDR3 DNA sequence: TGTGCCAGCAGCCCTTCCGTGAACACTGAAGCTTTCTTT. Protein: CASSPSVNTEAFF.

In DNA form, the CDR3 reads TGTGCCAGCAGCTCCAGGGTTTCTGGGGCCAACGTCCTGACTTTC. Protein sequence: CASSSRVSGANVLTF. The chain combines TRBV5-6 with TRBJ2-6; D perhaps matches TRBD1 (5 bases). This CDR3 comprises 15 residues. In germline, CDR1 is SGHDT, CDR2 YYEEEE. The V end was cut by 3 bases, the J end by 1 base, with 8 bases between.

The chain has TRBV29-1 and TRBJ2-5; D is undetermined. CDR1 and CDR2 from the germline V gene are SQVTM and ANQGSEA. Trimming cost V 3 bases and J 2 bases, with 10 bases left between them. This CDR3 spans 13 amino acids. The DNA of the CDR3 is TGCAGCGTTGATCAGGTGGGGCAAGAGACCCAGTACTTC. Protein: CSVDQVGQETQYF. Full variable domain (outside the CDR3, taken from reference TRBV29-1 and TRBJ2-5): SAVISQKPSRDICQRGTSLTIQCQVDSQVTMMFWYRQQPGQSLTLIATANQGSEATYESGFVIDKFPISRPNLTFSTLTVSNMSPEDSSIYLCSVDQVGQETQYFGPGTRLLVL.

The chain recombines TRBV28 with TRBJ2-2, with D hard to call. Deletions cut 7 bases from V and 0 bases from J, with 12 bases between. Germline loops: CDR1 MDHEN, CDR2 SYDVKM. The CDR3 consists of 15 residues. This CDR3 is CASILGGANTGELFF. As DNA, the CDR3 is TGTGCCAGCATATTGGGCGGTGCGAACACCGGGGAGCTGTTTTTT.

The J gene is TRBJ2-5, the V gene TRBV30; D is uncertain. The germline V gene has CDR1 GTSNPN and CDR2 SVGIG (reference sequence). Trimming stripped 5 bases from V and 5 bases from J, with 9 bases between. The CDR3 contains 11 residues. CDR3 in DNA: TGTGCCTGGGGGTCGCGGGAGACCCAGTACTTC. Its protein product is CAWGSRETQYF. The full variable domain, completed using reference TRBV30 and TRBJ2-5, is SQTIHQWPATLVQPVGSPLSLECTVEGTSNPNLYWYRQAAGRGLQLLFYSVGIGQISSEVPQNLSASRPQDRQFILSSKKLLLSDSGFYLCAWGSRETQYFGPGTRLLVL.

The genes are TRBV7-2 and TRBJ2-4; D ambiguous. CDR3 size: 12 residues. CDR1 SGHTA and CDR2 FQGNSA come from the germline V gene. V was clipped by 5 bases and J by 15 bases, with 17 bases between them. This chain's CDR3 is CASSPTSQGRYF. In DNA, the CDR3 is TGTGCCAGCAGCCCGACTTCCCAAGGCCGGTACTTC.

The chain links TRBV18 to TRBJ1-1, with TRBD1 matching over 7 bases. CDR3 length equals 14 residues. Germline CDR1 reads KGHSH; CDR2 reads LQKENI. With 6 bases clipped from V and 1 base from J, the junction kept 5 bases outside the gene matches. CDR3 sequence: CASSTGFENTEAFF. In nucleotides, the CDR3 is TGTGCCAGCTCGACAGGGTTTGAGAACACTGAAGCTTTCTTT.

This clone appeared once. The junction does not match germline at one end; this may be a read error. The rearrangement links TRBV5-5 to TRBJ2-7; TRBD1 aligns across 9 bases. The CDR3 contains 14 residues. Germline assignment: CDR1 SGHKS and CDR2 YYEKEE (reference sequence). This CDR3 is CATMRQGDSSEQYF. DNA for the CDR3: TGTGCCACCATGAGACAGGGGGACTCCTCCGAGCAGTACTTC.

The chain links TRBV18 to TRBJ2-1; maybe TRBD2 (6 bases). The CDR3 is 18 residues long. Per germline, CDR1 KGHSH and CDR2 LQKENI. V lost 6 bases, J lost 3 bases, and 24 bases lay in between. CDR3 sequence reads: CASSPPRGSGESYNEQFF. The CDR3 region has the DNA TGTGCCAGCTCCCCCCCGAGGGGTAGCGGTGAAAGCTACAATGAGCAGTTCTTC.

This clone was detected only once. The genes are TRBV7-9 and TRBJ2-5, with D hard to call. This CDR3 spans 11 amino acids. V shed 4 bases and J shed 5 bases, with 5 bases lying between them. Germline assignment: CDR1 SEHNR and CDR2 FQNEAQ (reference sequence). Here the CDR3 DNA reads TGTGCCAGCAGCTCGCGTGAGACCCAGTACTTC. It specifies CASSSRETQYF.

V gene TRBV19 combines with J gene TRBJ2-7; 11 nucleotides agree with TRBD1. Per the germline V gene, CDR1 is LNHDA and CDR2 is SQIVND (reference sequence). This CDR3 contains 14 residues. Trimming took 8 bases from V and 5 from J; bases not matched to a gene: 8. The CDR3, as DNA: TGTGCCAGTTCTTGGACAGGGGGCCGGAACGAGCAGTACTTC. Protein sequence: CASSWTGGRNEQYF.

The V gene is TRBV10-3, the J gene TRBJ1-4; maybe TRBD1 (6 bases). The V end lost 0 bases, the J end lost 8 bases, and 13 bases lay between the germline ends. From germline, CDR1 is ENHRY and CDR2 SYGVKD. The CDR3 spans 15 residues. The CDR3 coding sequence is TGTGCCATCAGTGAGTCTGGGGGCGCGGGAGAAAAACTGTTTTTT. Translating it yields CAISESGGAGEKLFF.

The table lists this clone with a few counts. The V and J genes are TRBV5-1 and TRBJ2-7; D is possibly TRBD2 (6 bases). Looked up from germline, CDR1 is SGHRS and CDR2 is YFSETQ. Between the trimmed V and J ends, which lost 0 bases and 6 bases, there was a span of 16 bases. This CDR3 region has 15 residues. CDR3 DNA: TGCGCCAGCAGCTTGGGGTTCGGCGGGATGGGCGAGCAGTACTTC. Encoded protein: CASSLGFGGMGEQYF.

The chain recombines TRBV7-9 with TRBJ2-2, with TRBD1 as a possible D gene (5 bases). This CDR3 has 14 residues. Trimming removed 6 bases from V and 4 bases from J, with 12 bases in between. Germline V gene sequence: CDR1 SEHNR, CDR2 FQNEAQ (reference sequence). The chain's CDR3 is CASRRDRATGELFF. CDR3 nucleotides: TGTGCCAGCAGGCGAGACAGAGCCACCGGGGAGCTGTTTTTT.

This chain uses TRBV19 with TRBJ2-1; 14 bases line up with TRBD2. CDR3 length equals 17 residues. V lost 5 bases, J lost 10 bases, and 13 bases stayed unmatched. The germline V gene has CDR1 LNHDA and CDR2 SQIVND (reference sequence). The CDR3 spells CASSLHLGTSGRGEQFF. Here the CDR3 DNA reads TGTGCCAGTAGTTTACACCTCGGGACTAGCGGGAGAGGGGAGCAGTTCTTC.

The V and J genes are TRBV7-9 and TRBJ2-2; D possibly corresponds to TRBD2 (5 bases). Germline V gene data show CDR1 as SEHNR and CDR2 as FQNEAQ (reference sequence). Between the trimmed V and J ends, which lost 7 bases and 1 base, there was a span of 7 bases. The CDR3 totals 13 residues. This CDR3 reads CASNRGNTGELFF. The CDR3 DNA reads TGTGCCAGCAACCGGGGGAACACCGGGGAGCTGTTTTTT.

As DNA, the CDR3 is TGTGCCAGCAGCAGCGATCCGACTAGCGGGATAAGGAACGAGCAGTACTTC. It is translated as CASSSDPTSGIRNEQYF. V gene TRBV21-1 combines with J gene TRBJ2-7; TRBD2 was called by the table and not checked on the DNA. TRBV21-1 counts as a pseudogene. This CDR3 contains 17 residues.

There are many counts of this clone. This CDR3 reads CATSVGGTGELFF. CDR3 coding DNA: TGTGCCACGAGCGTGGGAGGCACCGGGGAGCTGTTTTTT. The chain links TRBV15 to TRBJ2-2; perhaps TRBD2 as D (6 bases). The V gene lost 9 bases and the J gene lost 4 bases, with 12 bases spanning the gap. CDR1 and CDR2 (germline): LNHNV, YYDKDF (reference sequence). This CDR3 has 13 amino acids. Drawing the rest from reference TRBV15 and TRBJ2-2, the complete variable domain is DAMVIQNPRYQVTQFGKPVTLSCSQTLNHNVMYWYQQKSSQAPKLLFHYYDKDFNNEADTPDNFQSRRPNTSFCFLDIRSPGLGDTAMYLCATSVGGTGELFFGEGSRLTVL.

The rearrangement uses TRBV7-8 and TRBJ2-7; D is unresolved. This CDR3 has 13 residues. Germline V gives CDR1 SGHVS, CDR2 FQNEAQ. The V end was cut by 5 bases, the J end by 3 bases, with 11 bases between. The CDR3 DNA reads as TGTGCCAGCAGCCCCGGTCCGAACTACGAGCAGTACTTC. This translates into CASSPGPNYEQYF.

The chain carries TRBV30 and TRBJ1-6, with D possibly matching TRBD1 (6 bases). The CDR3 has 14 amino acids. Germline V lookup: CDR1 GTSNPN, CDR2 SVGIG (reference sequence). V shed 3 bases and J shed 10 bases, with 16 bases lying between them. Here the CDR3 reads CAWSRQAVESPLHF. As DNA, the CDR3 is TGTGCCTGGAGCAGACAGGCTGTAGAGTCACCCCTCCACTTT. Combining the CDR3 with reference TRBV30 and TRBJ1-6 gives the whole variable domain SQTIHQWPATLVQPVGSPLSLECTVEGTSNPNLYWYRQAAGRGLQLLFYSVGIGQISSEVPQNLSASRPQDRQFILSSKKLLLSDSGFYLCAWSRQAVESPLHFGNGTRLTVT.

The chain recombines TRBV27 with TRBJ2-1; unclear D gene. Germline V lookup: CDR1 MNHEY, CDR2 SMNVEV (reference sequence). The V end was cut by 5 bases, the J end by 0 bases, with 11 bases between. The CDR3 spans 15 residues. CDR3 protein: CASSRSISSYNEQFF. CDR3 sequence (DNA): TGTGCCAGCAGTCGATCCATCAGCTCCTACAATGAGCAGTTCTTC.

The chain links TRBV9 to TRBJ2-3; D is undetermined. The germline V gene encodes CDR1 SGDLS and CDR2 YYNGEE. The CDR3 length is 13 residues. Trimming removed 1 base at V and 2 bases at J, with 5 bases between. The CDR3: CASSVPYTDTQYF. The CDR3 nucleotides are TGTGCCAGCAGCGTACCCTACACAGATACGCAGTATTTT.